The 13 T cell receptor beta chains listed next were all sequenced from one sample in a study of cytomegalovirus exposure and HLA in healthy donors. Amplification used 60 Vbeta primers and 13 Jbeta primers. TCRdb keeps only in-frame clones here, not all; method: immunoSEQ multiplex PCR. This table has about 94,000 clones, roughly three quarters appearing once. Sequenced material: PBMCs. These TCRs come from a woman in her 40s in good health and CMV-seronegative.

This clone was observed a few times. The chain recombines TRBV28 with TRBJ2-1, with 9 bases aligning to TRBD1. Looked up from germline, CDR1 is MDHEN and CDR2 is SYDVKM. The CDR3 totals 13 residues. Germline trimming cut 8 bases from V and 3 bases from J; bases unmatched to any gene: 2. DNA for the CDR3: TGTGCCAGCCGGGACAGGGTCTACAATGAGCAGTTCTTC. As protein: CASRDRVYNEQFF. Using reference TRBV28 and TRBJ2-1 for the parts outside the CDR3, the full variable domain is DVKVTQSSRYLVKRTGEKVFLECVQDMDHENMFWYRQDPGLGLRLIYFSYDVKMKEKGDIPEGYSVSREKKERFSLILESASTNQTSMYLCASRDRVYNEQFFGPGTRLTVL.

For the CDR3, the DNA is TGTGCCAGCAGCTTAGAATCTCAGTATGGCTACACCTTC. It yields the protein CASSLESQYGYTF. The gene calls are TRBV7-9 and TRBJ1-2; no clear D gene. The CDR3 totals 13 residues. The germline gives CDR1 SEHNR, CDR2 FQNEAQ (reference sequence). The V gene lost 1 base and the J gene lost 5 bases, with 8 bases spanning the gap.

The CDR3 sequence: CASTPGRGDQPQHF. For the CDR3, the DNA is TGTGCCAGCACCCCTGGCCGGGGGGATCAGCCCCAGCATTTT. The J gene is TRBJ1-5, the V gene TRBV6-5; perhaps TRBD1 as D (5 bases). Germline V gene sequence: CDR1 MNHEY, CDR2 SVGAGI. V was cut by 7 bases and J by 5 bases, with 15 bases left in between. CDR3 length: 14 residues.

The V and J genes are TRBV18 and TRBJ1-5; D perhaps matches TRBD1 (6 bases). From germline, CDR1 is KGHSH and CDR2 LQKENI. CDR3 size: 15 residues. V gave up 2 bases and J gave up 6 bases, with 14 bases separating them. CDR3 sequence: CASSPGRGVGQPQHF. The CDR3 DNA reads TGTGCCAGCTCACCAGGCAGGGGTGTGGGTCAGCCCCAGCATTTT. Based on the CDR3 plus reference TRBV18 and TRBJ1-5, the full variable domain is NAGVMQNPRHLVRRRGQEARLRCSPMKGHSHVYWYRQLPEEGLKFMVYLQKENIIDESGMPKERFSAEFPKEGPSILRIQQVVRGDSAAYFCASSPGRGVGQPQHFGDGTRLSIL.

This clone was found a few times. This chain connects TRBV4-1 to TRBJ1-1; 8 bases fit TRBD1. The CDR3 spans 13 residues. Germline V gene sequence: CDR1 MGHRA, CDR2 YSYEKL. With V trimmed by 3 bases and J by 3 bases, 0 bases remained unmatched. The CDR3 DNA sequence: TGCGCCAGCAGCCAGGACAGGGACACTGAAGCTTTCTTT. Amino acid sequence: CASSQDRDTEAFF.

J is TRBJ2-2 and V is TRBV5-4; a weak D match, TRBD2 (6 bases). The germline V and J ends were trimmed by 2 bases and 1 base, with 9 bases remaining between them. The length of the CDR3 is 15 residues. Germline CDR1 reads SGHNT; CDR2 reads YYREEE (reference sequence). The CDR3 loop is CASSFGGENTGELFF. Written as DNA, the CDR3 is TGTGCCAGCAGCTTTGGCGGGGAGAACACCGGGGAGCTGTTTTTT.

This clone was observed a few times. The J gene is TRBJ1-3, the V gene TRBV14; D may be TRBD1 (6 bases). The V gene lost 4 bases and the J gene lost 8 bases, with 27 bases spanning the gap. The CDR3 is 18 residues long. Per germline, CDR1 SGHDN and CDR2 FVKESK. The CDR3 DNA sequence: TGTGCCAGCAGCCCCCTTGGACAGTCACTTATGTTGTCGGACACCATATATTTT. Its protein is CASSPLGQSLMLSDTIYF.

The chain joins TRBV2 to TRBJ1-1, with a possible D match to TRBD1 (5 bases). Germline V gene data show CDR1 as SNHLY and CDR2 as FYNNEI. Trimming took 6 bases from V and 3 from J, leaving 11 bases between them. The CDR3 totals 13 residues. CDR3 in DNA: TGTGCCAGCAGCCAGGGTGAGGACACTGAAGCTTTCTTT. It specifies CASSQGEDTEAFF.

This rearrangement joins TRBV30 to TRBJ2-5; 7 bases agree with TRBD1. The DNA end is more similar to TRBJ2-7, so the J call may be wrong. Germline loops: CDR1 GTSNPN, CDR2 SVGIG (reference sequence). This CDR3 is 13 amino acids long. The CDR3 reads CAWNRDRDYEQYF. The CDR3 DNA sequence: TGTGCCTGGAACCGGGACAGAGACTACGAGCAGTACTTC.

This sequence joins TRBV10-1 and TRBJ1-6, with 8 bases identical to TRBD1. This CDR3 is 13 amino acids long. J was trimmed by 3 bases and V by 8 bases; bases with no gene match: 0. The germline V gene has CDR1 WNHNN and CDR2 SYGVQD (reference sequence). CDR3 DNA sequence: TGCGCCAGCGGGACAGGCTATAATTCACCCCTCCACTTT. This gives the protein CASGTGYNSPLHF.

The V call is TRBV6-5, the J call TRBJ1-1, with 7 bases matching TRBD1. Germline CDR1 MNHEY, CDR2 SVGAGI. The CDR3 extends over 14 amino acids. The V segment lost 0 bases and the J segment 12 bases; nucleotides outside the gene matches: 10. CDR3 amino acids: CASSYSDRVLVTFF. The CDR3 DNA reads TGTGCCAGCAGTTACTCCGACAGGGTTTTGGTAACTTTCTTT.

The rearrangement joins TRBV15 to TRBJ2-2; D is perhaps TRBD2 (5 bases). This CDR3 contains 15 residues. V lost 1 base and J 4 bases, leaving 10 bases between the germline ends. The germline V gene encodes CDR1 LNHNV and CDR2 YYDKDF (reference sequence). CDR3 amino acids: CATSRASSSTGELFF. Here the CDR3 DNA reads TGTGCCACCAGCAGAGCTTCTAGCAGCACCGGGGAGCTGTTTTTT.

This chain joins TRBV30 and TRBJ2-7; 11 positions match TRBD2. The V and J ends lost 2 bases and 7 bases, in that order; junction bases with no gene match: 10. Germline lookup yields CDR1 GTSNPN and CDR2 SVGIG (reference sequence). The CDR3 length is 15 residues. The CDR3 region has the DNA TGTGCCTGGAGTCTAGGGACTAGCGGAGTTGAAGAGCAGTACTTC. Translation: CAWSLGTSGVEEQYF.